A selection of T cell receptor beta chains follows, all from one sample in a study of cytomegalovirus exposure and HLA in healthy donors. Using immunoSEQ multiplex PCR, the repertoire was profiled, and TCRdb retains in-frame clones only, with some absent. The table lists 45,000 to 70,000 clones, roughly 90% of them singletons. Sequencing was carried out using PBMCs. The receptors were sampled from a man younger than 35 in good health and CMV-seronegative. The CDR3 runs from the conserved cysteine through the conserved F or W. A D gene is named only where the DNA matches it firmly. The size field is filled for only some rows; it gives once, few, many or a size class.

j_gene	abundance	len	v_gene	d_gene	CDR3aa	CDR3nt
TRBJ2-1	-	15	TRBV18	TRBD2	CATISGTSEYNEQFF	TGTGCCACCATATCCGGGACTAGCGAATATAATGAGCAGTTCTTC
TRBJ2-7	-	15	TRBV28	TRBD2	CASSLGLAGVYEQYF	TGTGCCAGCAGTTTAGGACTAGCGGGAGTCTACGAGCAGTACTTC
TRBJ2-1	-	15	TRBV10-3	TRBD1	CAISPGQPIYNEQFF	TGTGCCATCAGTCCGGGACAGCCAATCTACAATGAGCAGTTCTTC
TRBJ1-5	-	15	TRBV15	-	CATSRGRQKYQPQHF	TGTGCCACCAGCAGAGGGCGACAGAAATATCAGCCCCAGCATTTT
TRBJ2-2	-	17	TRBV4-1	-	CASSQDFGTTNTGELFF	TGCGCCAGCAGCCAAGATTTTGGGACAACTAACACCGGGGAGCTGTTTTTT
TRBJ2-1	-	12	TRBV11-1	-	CASSLQYNEQFF	TGTGCCAGCAGCTTACAGTACAATGAGCAGTTCTTC
TRBJ1-4	-	13	TRBV30	-	CAWSVATNEKLFF	TGTGCCTGGAGCGTAGCAACTAATGAAAAACTGTTTTTT
TRBJ2-7	-	15	TRBV27	-	CASRPATGATYEQYF	TGTGCCAGCAGGCCCGCAACGGGAGCCACCTACGAGCAGTACTTC
TRBJ2-5	-	17	TRBV29-1	-	CSVAGSGGGHPWETQYF	TGCAGCGTTGCAGGCTCTGGGGGCGGACATCCATGGGAGACCCAGTACTTC
TRBJ2-7	-	14	TRBV18	TRBD1	CASSTGTGIYEQYF	TGTGCCAGCTCAACCGGGACAGGGATCTACGAGCAGTACTTC
TRBJ2-1	-	11	TRBV20-1	TRBD1	CSGDSPNEQFF	TGCAGTGGGGACAGTCCGAATGAGCAGTTCTTC
TRBJ2-5	-	11	TRBV28	-	CASSLRETQYF	TGTGCCAGCAGTCTCCGAGAGACCCAGTACTTC
TRBJ2-7	-	13	TRBV28	-	CASRIDRLYEQYF	TGTGCCAGCAGGATAGACAGGCTATACGAGCAGTACTTC
TRBJ2-7	few	18	TRBV4-1	TRBD2	CASSQGWSGTSSPHEQYF	TGCGCCAGCAGCCAAGGATGGAGCGGGACTAGCTCTCCCCACGAGCAGTACTTC
TRBJ2-7	-	15	TRBV6-4	-	CASSDSGRVDYEQYF	TGTGCCAGCAGTGACTCGGGCAGGGTTGACTACGAGCAGTACTTC
TRBJ2-3	-	17	TRBV6-1	TRBD2	CASSEKAGLAGGYTQYF	TGTGCCAGCAGTGAAAAGGCTGGACTAGCGGGAGGGTATACGCAGTATTTT
TRBJ2-7	once	13	TRBV30	TRBD2	CAWNLAGEYEQYF	TGTGCCTGGAACCTAGCGGGGGAATACGAGCAGTACTTC
TRBJ2-7	-	15	TRBV30	TRBD2	CAWRPPGRKPYEQYF	TGTGCCTGGAGGCCTCCCGGGAGGAAACCTTACGAGCAGTACTTC
TRBJ2-2	-	18	TRBV2	-	CASSEVGFWGQNTGELFF	TGTGCCAGCAGTGAAGTGGGTTTTTGGGGACAGAACACCGGGGAGCTGTTTTTT